Shown below are 26 T cell receptor beta chains from a single sample sequenced in a study of CD8 T cells in ankylosing spondylitis. TCRdb itself ran the 5' RACE reads through MiXCR, one entry per CDR3 protein. The sample gives 200,000 or so distinct CDR3 sequences, over 15% of which show up once; around 4.7% is in the top ten. The sample was blood, either unsorted or a sorted T cell fraction (not recorded which). All receptors derive from a male donor between 10 and 30 years old with ankylosing spondylitis or in good health (not recorded which).

At least ten counts were recorded for this clonotype. This chain links TRBV5-1 with TRBJ2-2, with TRBD1 as a possible D gene (5 bases). This CDR3 contains 15 residues. CDR1 is SGHRS, CDR2 YFSETQ, per germline. V lost 0 bases to trimming and J lost 1 base, with 7 bases between them. CDR3: CASSLVGQNTGELFF. The DNA for the CDR3 is TGCGCCAGCAGCTTGGTTGGACAGAACACCGGGGAGCTGTTTTTT.

This chain links TRBV7-6 with TRBJ2-1, with D perhaps TRBD2 (6 bases). The CDR3 length is 17 residues. Germline CDR1 SGHVS, CDR2 FNYEAQ. Trimming cost V 1 base and J 0 bases, with 13 bases left between them. The CDR3 spells CASSLGTSEGSYNEQFF. The CDR3, as DNA: TGTGCCAGCAGCTTAGGTACATCGGAGGGCTCCTACAATGAGCAGTTCTTC.

This clonotype was recorded many times. V is TRBV12-3 or TRBV12-4 and J is TRBJ2-5, with 9 bases matching TRBD2. The V gene end was trimmed by 8 bases and the J gene end by 4 bases; junction bases not matched to a gene: 5. The CDR3 is made up of 13 amino acids. The CDR3 region has the DNA TGTGCCAGCTTAGCGGGAGCCACAGAGACCCAGTACTTC. It yields the protein CASLAGATETQYF.

This clonotype was counted ten times or more. The J gene is TRBJ2-5, the V gene TRBV12-3 or TRBV12-4, with TRBD1 matching 7 bases. V trimming: 5 bases; J trimming: 5 bases; junction bases outside the gene matches: 11. CDR3 length: 15 residues. The DNA for the CDR3 is TGTGCCAGCAGTGGCCGACAGGGAATAAAGGAGACCCAGTACTTC. It specifies CASSGRQGIKETQYF.

This clonotype was seen at least ten times. V and J are TRBV18 and TRBJ2-5; D gene ambiguous. CDR1 is KGHSH and CDR2 is LQKENI in the germline V gene. This CDR3 region has 14 residues. V shed 2 bases and J shed 4 bases, with 11 bases lying between them. The CDR3 nucleotides are TGTGCCAGCTCACCAGATGCTATCCGAGAGACCCAGTACTTC. It codes for CASSPDAIRETQYF.

This clonotype was detected ten times or more. J is TRBJ2-3 and V is TRBV2, with D perhaps TRBD1 or TRBD2 (5 bases each). V dropped 3 bases and J dropped 5 bases, with 12 bases sitting between them. Per germline, CDR1 SNHLY and CDR2 FYNNEI. The CDR3 loop spans 14 amino acids. The CDR3 reads CASSDRDLQDTQYF. DNA of the CDR3: TGTGCCAGCAGTGACCGGGACCTGCAAGATACGCAGTATTTT.

This clonotype was observed at least ten times. V usage is TRBV12-3 or TRBV12-4 and J usage is TRBJ1-6; D may be TRBD1 (5 bases). V lost 3 bases to trimming and J lost 1 base, with 10 bases between them. The CDR3 runs to 16 residues. CDR3 coding DNA: TGTGCCAGCAGTTTCAGGGCTGGGTCCTATAATTCACCCCTCCACTTT. Residues: CASSFRAGSYNSPLHF.

The chain has TRBV29-1 and TRBJ2-1, with 8 bases matching TRBD2. Germline lookup yields CDR1 SQVTM and CDR2 ANQGSEA. The CDR3 extends over 11 amino acids. With V trimmed by 6 bases and J by 9 bases, 4 bases remained unmatched. The CDR3 DNA follows: TGCAGCGTGAATCTAGCGGGTGAGCAGTTCTTC. Amino acid sequence: CSVNLAGEQFF.

There are many counts of this clonotype. The rearrangement joins TRBV5-1 to TRBJ1-6; 7 bases map to TRBD1. Germline V lookup: CDR1 SGHRS, CDR2 YFSETQ. This CDR3 has 19 residues. Trimming took 4 bases from V and 8 from J; bases not matched to a gene: 21. This CDR3 is CASSLRPGQSVSWDSPLHF. The CDR3 DNA follows: TGCGCCAGCAGCCTACGACCGGGACAGTCTGTTAGTTGGGATTCACCCCTCCACTTT.

Ten or more counts support this clonotype. The V and J genes are TRBV15 and TRBJ2-5; weak D call: TRBD1 (6 bases). V was shortened by 4 bases and J by 3 bases, with 12 bases between the two germline ends. The CDR3 contains 14 residues. CDR1 and CDR2 from the germline V gene are LNHNV and YYDKDF (reference sequence). CDR3 nucleotide sequence: TGTGCCACCAGCATTATGACAGGTGAAGAGACCCAGTACTTC. It yields the protein CATSIMTGEETQYF.

This clonotype was found a few times. This chain joins TRBV15 and TRBJ2-5; D possibly uses TRBD1 or TRBD2 (5 bases each). The germline V gene encodes CDR1 LNHNV and CDR2 YYDKDF (reference sequence). CDR3 length: 15 residues. Trimming left V 0 bases short and J 5 bases short, with 13 bases between. DNA of the CDR3: TGTGCCACCAGCAGAGATGGGACCTCGGGGGAGACCCAGTACTTC. Encoded protein: CATSRDGTSGETQYF.

This clonotype has a handful of counts. CDR3 amino acids: CASGGWETQYF. Written as DNA, the CDR3 is TGTGCCAGCGGCGGATGGGAGACCCAGTACTTC. The chain joins TRBV3-1 to TRBJ2-5; no clear D. Trimming pared 8 bases from V and 5 bases from J, leaving 9 bases between. The CDR3 is 11 residues long. Germline loops: CDR1 LGHDT, CDR2 YNNKEL (reference sequence).

This clonotype was seen at least ten times. The genes are TRBV7-9 and TRBJ2-5; a weak D match, TRBD1 (5 bases). Germline lookup yields CDR1 SEHNR and CDR2 FQNEAQ (reference sequence). With 6 bases removed from V and 5 bases from J, the gap between germline ends came to 16 bases. The CDR3 runs 14 residues. CDR3 protein: CASRHNRPGETQYF. CDR3 nucleotide sequence: TGTGCCAGCAGACACAACAGGCCCGGGGAGACCCAGTACTTC. Filled out from reference TRBV7-9 and TRBJ2-5, the complete variable domain reads DTGVSQNPRHKITKRGQNVTFRCDPISEHNRLYWYRQTLGQGPEFLTYFQNEAQLEKSRLLSDRFSAERPKGSFSTLEIQRTEQGDSAMYLCASRHNRPGETQYFGPGTRLLVL.

There are many counts of this clonotype. The CDR3 DNA is TGCGCCAGCAGTGTCGAGCTGGGTTACGAGCAGTACGTC. This gives the protein CASSVELGYEQYV. This chain connects TRBV10-2 to TRBJ2-7; D ambiguous. Per the germline V gene, CDR1 is WSHSY and CDR2 is SAAADI. V was cut by 4 bases and J by 4 bases, with 11 bases left in between. CDR3 length: 13 amino acids.

This clonotype was counted at least ten times. V is TRBV12-3 or TRBV12-4 and J is TRBJ2-2; D gene unclear. The length of the CDR3 is 16 residues. V gave up 1 base and J gave up 4 bases, with 13 bases separating them. Written as DNA, the CDR3 is TGTGCCAGCAGTTTAGTCCCCGGCGGCGGCACCGGGGAGCTGTTTTTT. Its translation is CASSLVPGGGTGELFF.

This clonotype was seen ten or more times. The chain recombines TRBV7-8 with TRBJ2-3; 7 bases fit TRBD1. This CDR3 has 15 amino acids. V lost 4 bases and J lost 1; bases outside the gene matches: 5. CDR1 SGHVS and CDR2 FQNEAQ come from the germline V gene. The CDR3 nucleotides read TGTGCCAGCAGCTCCGCGACAGGGCGCACAGATACGCAGTATTTT. Translated, it gives CASSSATGRTDTQYF.

This clonotype was recorded at least ten times. The CDR3: CASSGGLRTSEYNEQFF. The CDR3 DNA is TGCGCCAGCAGCGGCGGCCTCCGGACCTCAGAGTACAATGAGCAGTTCTTC. The genes are TRBV5-1 and TRBJ2-1; D gene ambiguous. The length of the CDR3 is 17 residues. Deletions cut 4 bases from V and 4 bases from J, with 21 bases between. Germline V gene lookup returns CDR1 SGHRS and CDR2 YFSETQ.

In its sample, this clonotype was seen a few times. The V gene is TRBV6-2 or TRBV6-3, the J gene TRBJ2-7; the match to TRBD1 covers 7 bases. The length of the CDR3 is 15 residues. Losses at the gene ends were 5 bases for V and 3 bases for J; bases not matched to a gene: 10. Germline CDR1 reads MNHEY; CDR2 reads SVGEGT. The CDR3 sequence is CASSKTTGLIYEQYF. The CDR3 DNA reads TGTGCCAGCAGTAAAACGACAGGGCTGATCTACGAGCAGTACTTC.

In this sample, this clonotype turned up many times. This chain joins TRBV4-2 and TRBJ2-7; 8 positions match TRBD2. CDR1 and CDR2 (germline): LGHNA, YNFKEQ. The CDR3 covers 16 residues. The V and J ends lost 1 base and 5 bases, in that order; junction bases with no gene match: 10. The CDR3 DNA sequence: TGTGCCAGCAGCCAAGTAACCGAGCGGGAGAGCGACGAGCAGTACTTC. Protein product: CASSQVTERESDEQYF.

This clonotype has at least ten counts. The rearrangement uses TRBV12-3 or TRBV12-4 and TRBJ2-2, with 7 positions matching TRBD2. Germline trimming cut 10 bases from V and 1 base from J; bases unmatched to any gene: 6. The CDR3 is 14 amino acids. CDR3 coding DNA: TGTGCCACTCGGGAGGCCGGGAACACCGGGGAGCTGTTTTTT. It yields the protein CATREAGNTGELFF.

V and J are TRBV20-1 and TRBJ1-1; D unresolved. Germline CDR1 is DFQATT and CDR2 is SNEGSKA (reference sequence). The V end lost 3 bases, the J end lost 3 bases, and 11 bases lay between the germline ends. This CDR3 has 13 amino acids. The CDR3 region is CSASSYRDTEAFF. CDR3 bases: TGCAGTGCTAGTAGTTATAGAGACACTGAAGCTTTCTTT.

This clonotype was seen only once. The chain links TRBV19 to TRBJ1-1; D uncertain. V shed 3 bases and J shed 0 bases, with 11 bases lying between them. Per the germline V gene, CDR1 is LNHDA and CDR2 is SQIVND (reference sequence). This CDR3 is 15 amino acids long. The CDR3 sequence is CASSIGFRVNTEAFF. As DNA, the CDR3 is TGTGCCAGTAGTATTGGGTTTCGGGTGAACACTGAAGCTTTCTTT.

This clonotype was counted ten times or more. CDR3 loop: CASSLLAEDTDTQYF. The CDR3 nucleotides are TGTGCCAGCAGCCTATTAGCGGAAGACACAGATACGCAGTATTTT. J is TRBJ2-3 and V is TRBV12-3 or TRBV12-4, with D possibly being TRBD2 (6 bases). V gave up 6 bases and J gave up 2 bases, with 15 bases separating them. The CDR3 consists of 15 residues.

This clonotype was seen a few times. This chain uses TRBV20-1 with TRBJ2-1; perhaps D is TRBD1 or TRBD2 (5 bases each). This CDR3 has 10 residues. V lost 4 bases and J lost 9, with 7 bases in between. Germline V lookup: CDR1 DFQATT, CDR2 SNEGSKA (reference sequence). In DNA form, the CDR3 reads TGCAGTGCTATGAGGGGTGAGCAGTTCTTC. It codes for CSAMRGEQFF.

This clonotype was observed many times. This chain uses TRBV16 with TRBJ1-6; a weak D match, TRBD1 (5 bases). The CDR3 runs 15 residues. Trimming stripped 0 bases from V and 10 bases from J, with 13 bases between. Germline CDR1 is KGHSY and CDR2 is FQNENV. The CDR3 DNA sequence: TGTGCCAGCAGCCAATCCCCAGGGACGGGATCACCCCTCCACTTT. The encoded protein is CASSQSPGTGSPLHF.

This clonotype was seen repeatedly, ten times or more. The J gene is TRBJ2-7, the V gene TRBV6-2 or TRBV6-3; unclear D gene. Trimming stripped 2 bases from V and 3 bases from J, with 5 bases between. CDR3 length: 12 residues. CDR1 is MNHEY, CDR2 SVGEGT, per germline. CDR3 nucleotide sequence: TGTGCCAGCAGTTACATGATCTACGAGCAGTACTTC. Translating gives CASSYMIYEQYF.